Following are 11 T cell receptor beta chains from one sample sequenced in a study of beta chain features in type 1 diabetes. Study-level findings and limits: Type 1 diabetes patients had TCRB CDR3s that were shorter (moderately but significantly so) in all four CD4+ subsets.

Sequencing targeted expressed TCRB transcripts, as all isolated RNA had been reverse transcribed. Data came from immunoSEQ multiplex PCR; TCRdb stores just in-frame clones and leaves some out. The table has 100,000 to 150,000 clones, 17% seen once. Their antigens are not known. The specimen was central memory CD4+ T cells from blood. Every receptor here comes from a man in his late teens or twenties with type 1 diabetes.

J is TRBJ1-1 and V is TRBV29-1, with 9 bases identical to TRBD1. Germline-derived CDR1 and CDR2 are SQVTM and ANQGSEA. The V segment lost 2 bases and the J segment 7 bases; nucleotides outside the gene matches: 5. The CDR3 loop spans 13 amino acids. For the CDR3, the DNA is TGCAGCGTTGAATGGACAGGGGCTGGTGAAGCTTTCTTT. This gives the protein CSVEWTGAGEAFF. The whole variable domain, filled in from reference TRBV29-1 and TRBJ1-1, reads SAVISQKPSRDICQRGTSLTIQCQVDSQVTMMFWYRQQPGQSLTLIATANQGSEATYESGFVIDKFPISRPNLTFSTLTVSNMSPEDSSIYLCSVEWTGAGEAFFGQGTRLTVV.

This sequence joins TRBV6-1 and TRBJ2-5, with 7 bases that match TRBD1. This CDR3 comprises 14 residues. V was pared by 6 bases and J by 4 bases, with 8 bases of the junction left unmatched. CDR1 and CDR2 (germline): MNHNS, SASEGT. This CDR3 is CASSDPTGRETQYF. CDR3 bases: TGTGCCAGCAGCGATCCGACAGGGCGAGAGACCCAGTACTTC.

The chain combines TRBV7-3 with TRBJ2-7; no firm D call. The CDR3 extends over 13 amino acids. Trimming removed 0 bases at V and 8 bases at J, with 11 bases between. Germline V gene data show CDR1 as SGHTA and CDR2 as FQGTGA. The CDR3 loop reads CASSLTGPEKQYF. CDR3 DNA: TGTGCCAGCAGCTTAACTGGGCCAGAGAAGCAGTACTTC.

The V call is TRBV10-3, the J call TRBJ2-2; D possibly corresponds to TRBD2 (5 bases). Trimming cost V 7 bases and J 0 bases, with 6 bases left between them. This CDR3 region has 13 residues. Germline V gene data show CDR1 as ENHRY and CDR2 as SYGVKD. The CDR3: CAITDSNTGELFF. In nucleotides, the CDR3 is TGTGCCATCACGGACTCGAACACCGGGGAGCTGTTTTTT.

This clone was found a few times. The chain links TRBV9 to TRBJ1-2, with a possible D match to TRBD1 (5 bases). The germline CDR1 and CDR2 sequences are SGDLS and YYNGEE. V dropped 0 bases and J dropped 2 bases, with 17 bases sitting between them. This CDR3 contains 17 residues. CDR3 loop: CASSVATVGDENYGYTF. CDR3 coding DNA: TGTGCCAGCAGCGTAGCTACGGTTGGGGACGAGAACTATGGCTACACCTTC. Full variable domain (remainder filled in from reference TRBV9 and TRBJ1-2): DSGVTQTPKHLITATGQRVTLRCSPRSGDLSVYWYQQSLDQGLQFLIQYYNGEERAKGNILERFSAQQFPDLHSELNLSSLELGDSALYFCASSVATVGDENYGYTFGSGTRLTVV.

This clone was recorded a few times. J is TRBJ1-1 and V is TRBV5-1; 7 bases map to TRBD1. The CDR3 has 15 residues. V shed 2 bases, J shed 0 bases, and the junction held 4 bases outside the gene matches. Germline assignment: CDR1 SGHRS and CDR2 YFSETQ. The CDR3, as DNA: TGCGCCAGCAGCTTACCGGGACAGATGAACACTGAAGCTTTCTTT. Protein sequence: CASSLPGQMNTEAFF.

This clone was picked up a small number of times. CDR3 amino acids: CASSNPGASGNTIYF. As DNA, the CDR3 is TGCGCCAGCAGTAACCCAGGGGCTTCTGGAAACACCATATATTTT. This chain joins TRBV10-1 and TRBJ1-3; TRBD1 is a possible D gene (6 bases). Germline V gives CDR1 WNHNN, CDR2 SYGVQD (reference sequence). Trimming removed 5 bases from V and 1 base from J, with 12 bases in between. The CDR3 sequence is 15 residues long.

The chain uses TRBV29-1 and TRBJ1-2; D uncertain. The germline V gene has CDR1 SQVTM and CDR2 ANQGSEA. CDR3 size: 13 residues. Trimming removed 6 bases at V and 0 bases at J, with 11 bases between. CDR3 region: CSVRRGSNYGYTF. CDR3 DNA: TGCAGCGTCAGAAGAGGATCTAACTATGGCTACACCTTC.

This clone came up many times. The rearrangement joins TRBV4-1 to TRBJ1-6, with 9 bases aligning to TRBD1. The V gene end was trimmed by 8 bases and the J gene end by 0 bases; junction bases not matched to a gene: 2. Germline CDR1 MGHRA, CDR2 YSYEKL. The CDR3 runs to 15 residues. The CDR3 region has the DNA TGCGCCAGCGGACAGGGGAGCTCCTATAATTCACCCCTCCACTTT. Translation: CASGQGSSYNSPLHF.

In this sample, this clone turned up a few times. V usage is TRBV7-2 and J usage is TRBJ2-1; D not certain. Trimming removed 5 bases from V and 5 bases from J, with 4 bases in between. The CDR3 spans 11 residues. Per germline, CDR1 SGHTA and CDR2 FQGNSA. This CDR3 reads CASSQNNEQFF. DNA for the CDR3: TGTGCCAGCAGCCAGAACAATGAGCAGTTCTTC.

The table lists this clone with a few counts. V is TRBV6-5 and J is TRBJ1-2; D unclear. The CDR3 runs 13 residues. V lost 0 bases to trimming and J lost 5 bases, with 7 bases between them. Germline assignment: CDR1 MNHEY and CDR2 SVGAGI. The CDR3 spells CASSYSTRYGYTF. In DNA, the CDR3 is TGTGCCAGCAGTTACTCGACAAGATATGGCTACACCTTC.